The clone carrying this TCR beta chain occurred a few times. Coverage ceases 3 residues before the CDR3 finishes, and the germline J gene fills in the end. This specimen belongs to a study of T cell clonality in common variable immunodeficiency. Generated by immunoSEQ multiplex PCR, the TCRdb table keeps only in-frame clones and is missing some. The sample presents 40,000 to 45,000 clones, none singletons. V was shortened by 3 bases and J by 5 bases, with 13 bases between the two germline ends. Per germline, CDR1 SGHVS and CDR2 FNYEAQ. The CDR3 contains 15 residues. The chain is built from TRBV7-6 and TRBJ2-2; D uncertain. Sequenced input: peripheral blood mononuclear cells. This sequence originates from a person aged 18 to 70 in good health. The CDR3 here is CASSFGAIRTGELFF. The part of the CDR3 DNA that was read is TGTGCCAGCAGCTTCGGAGCGATTAGGACCGGGGAG.